This TCR beta chain is drawn from a study of blood T cell repertoires in COVID-19. Study overall: There were acute and convalescent COVID-19 samples, and they came from the United States, Italy and Spain. T cells, B-cell-depleted T cells, or PBMCs provided the cDNA or gDNA that served as material.

Original analysis: Reference gene primer amplification yielded estimated nucleated cell counts. Assay: immunoSEQ multiplex PCR; the TCRdb copy retains only in-frame clones and omits some. V and J calls and clone size are as listed in that table; D and trimming were resolved from the DNA. Among 180,000 or so clones, 76% were seen once, and the ten largest hold 8.6%. CDR3 size: 15 residues. The V and J ends lost 2 bases and 0 bases, in that order; junction bases with no gene match: 5. Germline assignment: CDR1 GTSNPN and CDR2 SVGIG (reference sequence). The gene calls are TRBV30 and TRBJ1-1; 8 bases match TRBD1. The receptor was isolated from a woman between 50 and 59 years old with active or convalescent COVID-19. Sequenced input: peripheral blood. The chain's CDR3 is CAWSSGQGMNTEAFF. In DNA, the CDR3 is TGTGCCTGGAGTTCTGGACAGGGTATGAACACTGAAGCTTTCTTT.